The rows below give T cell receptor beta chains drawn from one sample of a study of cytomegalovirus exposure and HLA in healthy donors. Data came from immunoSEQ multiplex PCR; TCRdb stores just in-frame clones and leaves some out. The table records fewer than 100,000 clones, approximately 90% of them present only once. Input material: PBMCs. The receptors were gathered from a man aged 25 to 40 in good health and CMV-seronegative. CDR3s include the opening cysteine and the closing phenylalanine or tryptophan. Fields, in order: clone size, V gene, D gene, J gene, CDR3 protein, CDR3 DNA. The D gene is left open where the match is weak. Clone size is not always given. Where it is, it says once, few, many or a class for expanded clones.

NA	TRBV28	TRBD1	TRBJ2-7	CASSPGTGFLEQYF	TGTGCCAGCAGTCCGGGGACAGGGTTTCTTGAGCAGTACTTC
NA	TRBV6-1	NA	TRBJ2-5	CASSDSLGMKETQYF	TGTGCCAGCAGTGACTCGCTAGGTATGAAAGAGACCCAGTACTTC
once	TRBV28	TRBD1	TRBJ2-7	CASSLSGQVYEQYF	TGTGCCAGCAGTTTATCGGGACAGGTTTACGAGCAGTACTTC
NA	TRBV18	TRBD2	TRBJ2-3	CASSPLTSVGTDTQYF	TGTGCCAGCTCACCACTGACTAGCGTCGGCACAGATACGCAGTATTTT
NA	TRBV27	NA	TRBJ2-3	CASKRQTLTDTQYF	TGTGCCAGCAAACGACAGACACTCACAGATACGCAGTATTTT
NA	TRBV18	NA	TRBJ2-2	CASSPQPTGSTGELFF	TGTGCCAGCTCACCCCAACCTACAGGGTCAACCGGGGAGCTGTTTTTT
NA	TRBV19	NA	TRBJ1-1	CASSPSQGNTEAFF	TGTGCCAGTAGTCCCAGTCAGGGGAACACTGAAGCTTTCTTT
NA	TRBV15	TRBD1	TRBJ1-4	CATSRVQGQGNEKLFF	TGTGCCACCAGCAGAGTTCAGGGACAGGGGAATGAAAAACTGTTTTTT
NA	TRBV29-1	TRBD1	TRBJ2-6	CSTRDRDDSGANVLTF	TGCAGCACCCGGGACAGGGACGATTCTGGGGCCAACGTCCTGACTTTC
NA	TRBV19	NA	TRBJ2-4	CASSIGQGGIQYF	TGTGCCAGTAGTATCGGACAAGGGGGAATTCAGTACTTC
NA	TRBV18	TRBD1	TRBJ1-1	CASSPQGAGDTEAFF	TGTGCCAGCTCACCACAGGGGGCTGGGGACACTGAAGCTTTCTTT
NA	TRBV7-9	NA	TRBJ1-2	CASSQQGLRADGYTF	TGTGCCAGCAGCCAACAGGGTCTTCGGGCCGATGGCTACACCTTC
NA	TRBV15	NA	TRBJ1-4	CATSSGGRITTNEKLFF	TGTGCCACCAGCAGTGGGGGCAGGATTACAACTAATGAAAAACTGTTTTTT
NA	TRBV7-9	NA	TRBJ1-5	CASSLQGTSNQPQHF	TGTGCCAGCAGCTTACAGGGGACTAGCAATCAGCCCCAGCATTTT
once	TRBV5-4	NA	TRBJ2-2	CASSLGQIANTGELFF	TGTGCCAGCAGCTTGGGACAGATTGCGAACACCGGGGAGCTGTTTTTT
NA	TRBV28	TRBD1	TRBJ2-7	CASNDPGTASDEQYF	TGTGCCAGCAACGACCCCGGGACAGCGAGTGACGAGCAGTACTTC
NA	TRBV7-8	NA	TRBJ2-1	CASSLISGPSYNEQFF	TGTGCCAGCAGCTTAATAAGCGGACCCTCCTACAATGAGCAGTTCTTC
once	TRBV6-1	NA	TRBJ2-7	CASIFSEEGHEQYF	TGTGCCAGCATTTTTTCGGAGGAGGGCCACGAGCAGTACTTC
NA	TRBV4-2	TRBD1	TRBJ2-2	CASSQDSGLPAHGRGLNTGELFF	TGTGCCAGCAGCCAAGATAGTGGTCTGCCCGCACACGGTAGGGGGCTAAACACCGGGGAGCTGTTTTTT
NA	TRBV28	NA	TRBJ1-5	CASRDNKVGNQPQHF	TGTGCCAGCCGTGACAATAAGGTGGGCAATCAGCCCCAGCATTTT
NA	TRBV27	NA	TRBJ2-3	CASSFLGSEDTQYF	TGTGCCAGCAGTTTTTTAGGCAGCGAAGATACGCAGTATTTT
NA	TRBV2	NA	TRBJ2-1	CASRPDSYNEQFF	TGTGCCAGCAGACCGGACAGTTACAATGAGCAGTTCTTC
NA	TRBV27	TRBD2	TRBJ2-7	CASSPGLAGPSYEQYF	TGTGCCAGCAGTCCAGGACTAGCGGGCCCCTCCTACGAGCAGTACTTC
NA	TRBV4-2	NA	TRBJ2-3	CASSQTWGLTDTQYF	TGTGCCAGCAGCCAGACCTGGGGCCTCACAGATACGCAGTATTTT
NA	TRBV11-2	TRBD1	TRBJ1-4	CASSSPNIPGQEKLFF	TGTGCCAGCAGCTCGCCAAATATCCCGGGACAGGAAAAACTGTTTTTT
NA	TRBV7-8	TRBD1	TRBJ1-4	CASRKQGAGEKLFF	TGTGCCAGCAGGAAACAGGGGGCCGGTGAAAAACTGTTTTTT
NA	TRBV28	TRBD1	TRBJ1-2	CASSSGQGRGYTF	TGTGCCAGCAGTTCAGGACAGGGACGTGGCTACACCTTC
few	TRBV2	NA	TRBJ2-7	CASSEARAYEQYF	TGTGCCAGCTCCGAGGCCAGGGCCTACGAGCAGTACTTC
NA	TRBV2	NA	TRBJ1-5	CATHSDSNQPQHF	TGTGCCACCCATTCAGATAGCAATCAGCCCCAGCATTTT
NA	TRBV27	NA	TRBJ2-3	CASSSREDTQYF	TGTGCCAGCAGTTCCAGGGAAGATACGCAGTATTTT
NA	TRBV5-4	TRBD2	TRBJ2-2	CASSLQRGSNTGELFF	TGTGCCAGCAGCTTGCAGCGGGGGTCAAACACCGGGGAGCTGTTTTTT
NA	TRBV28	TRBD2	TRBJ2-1	CAGRLAGHNEQFF	TGTGCCGGAAGACTAGCGGGGCACAATGAGCAGTTCTTC
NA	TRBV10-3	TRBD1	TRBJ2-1	CAMGRQGAFLEQFF	TGTGCCATGGGTAGGCAGGGGGCCTTCCTTGAGCAGTTCTTC
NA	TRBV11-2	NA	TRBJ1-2	CASSLDVPGAGYGYTF	TGTGCCAGCAGCTTAGATGTACCAGGGGCGGGCTATGGCTACACCTTC
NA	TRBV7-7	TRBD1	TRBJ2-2	CASSLEGTGAGELFF	TGTGCTAGCAGCTTAGAAGGGACAGGGGCCGGGGAGCTGTTTTTT
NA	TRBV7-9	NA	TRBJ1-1	CASSRSQMNTEAFF	TGTGCCAGCAGCCGAAGTCAGATGAACACTGAAGCTTTCTTT
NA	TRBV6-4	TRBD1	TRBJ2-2	CASRRTGAGTGELFF	TGTGCCAGCAGAAGGACAGGGGCGGGCACCGGGGAGCTGTTTTTT
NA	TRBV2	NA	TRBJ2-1	CASIGGSSYNEQFF	TGTGCCAGCATAGGGGGTAGCTCCTACAATGAGCAGTTCTTC
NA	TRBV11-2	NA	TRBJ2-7	CASSSGSYEQYF	TGTGCCAGCAGCTCCGGGTCATACGAGCAGTACTTC
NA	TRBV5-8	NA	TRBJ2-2	CASSLGTVNTGELFF	TGTGCCAGCAGCTTGGGGACAGTTAACACCGGGGAGCTGTTTTTT
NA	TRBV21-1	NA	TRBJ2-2	CASSKEGTGTGELFF	TGTGCCAGCAGCAAAGAGGGGACAGGGACCGGGGAGCTGTTTTTT
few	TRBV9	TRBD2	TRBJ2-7	CASSVTSGTVYEQYF	TGTGCCAGCAGCGTCACCAGCGGGACCGTCTACGAGCAGTACTTC
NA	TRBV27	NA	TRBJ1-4	CASSGGQRYEKLFF	TGTGCCAGCTCCGGCGGACAGCGATATGAAAAACTGTTTTTT
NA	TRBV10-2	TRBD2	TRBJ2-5	CASSVLAGEPGGDQYF	TGCGCCAGCAGTGTACTAGCGGGAGAGCCCGGGGGGGACCAGTACTTC
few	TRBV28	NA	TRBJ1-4	CASSRGGADEKLFF	TGTGCCAGCAGTCGAGGGGGGGCGGATGAAAAACTGTTTTTT
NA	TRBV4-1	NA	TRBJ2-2	CASSQEYGTGELFF	TGCGCCAGCAGCCAAGAGTACGGCACCGGGGAGCTGTTTTTT
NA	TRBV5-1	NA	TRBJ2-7	CASRLNRGGSYEQYF	TGCGCCAGCAGACTTAACAGGGGGGGATCCTACGAGCAGTACTTC
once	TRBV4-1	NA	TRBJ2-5	CASSQVTGQETQYF	TGCGCCAGCAGCCAAGTAACAGGACAAGAGACCCAGTACTTC
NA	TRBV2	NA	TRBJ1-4	CASSDSITINEKLFF	TGTGCCAGCAGCGACTCAATAACTATTAATGAAAAACTGTTTTTT
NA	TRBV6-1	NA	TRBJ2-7	CASSEAASFIEQYF	TGTGCCAGCAGTGAAGCGGCTAGTTTCATCGAGCAGTACTTC
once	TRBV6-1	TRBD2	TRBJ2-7	CAGSSGGPYEQYF	TGTGCCGGGTCTAGCGGGGGGCCCTACGAGCAGTACTTC
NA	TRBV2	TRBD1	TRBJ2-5	CASSNRGPGETQYF	TGTGCCAGCAGTAACAGGGGGCCCGGAGAGACCCAGTACTTC
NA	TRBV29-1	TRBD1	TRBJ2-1	CSGRTGPEQFF	TGCAGCGGGCGGACAGGTCCTGAGCAGTTCTTC
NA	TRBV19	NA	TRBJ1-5	CASRSHLNNQPQHF	TGTGCCAGTAGGTCACATCTCAACAATCAGCCCCAGCATTTT
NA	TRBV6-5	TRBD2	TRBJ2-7	CASKTSGASSYEQYF	TGTGCCAGCAAAACCAGCGGGGCCAGCTCCTACGAGCAGTACTTC
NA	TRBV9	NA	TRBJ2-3	CASSGEDYPSTDTQYF	TGTGCCAGCAGCGGGGAAGACTACCCTAGCACAGATACGCAGTATTTT
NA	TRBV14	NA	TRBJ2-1	CASSQDLGRGDEQFF	TGTGCCAGCAGCCAAGATCTAGGCAGGGGCGATGAGCAGTTCTTC
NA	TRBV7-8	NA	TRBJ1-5	CASSLRFGGVHQPQHF	TGTGCCAGCAGCTTAAGGTTCGGGGGGGTACACCAGCCCCAGCATTTT
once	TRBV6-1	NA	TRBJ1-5	CASSEARGFQPQHF	TGTGCCAGCAGTGAAGCGAGAGGGTTTCAGCCCCAGCATTTT